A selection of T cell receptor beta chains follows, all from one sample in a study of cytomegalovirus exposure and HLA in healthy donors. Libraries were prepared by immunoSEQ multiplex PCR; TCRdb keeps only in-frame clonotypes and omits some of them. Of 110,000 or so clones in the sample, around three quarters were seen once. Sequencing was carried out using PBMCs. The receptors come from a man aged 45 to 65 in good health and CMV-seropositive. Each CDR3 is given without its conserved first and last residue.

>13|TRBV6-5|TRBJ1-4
ASSQDTATNEKLF
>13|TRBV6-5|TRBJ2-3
ASSWRGAGTDTQY
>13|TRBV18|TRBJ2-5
ASSTGTSGSETQY
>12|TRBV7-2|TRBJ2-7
ASSLAGVSHEQY
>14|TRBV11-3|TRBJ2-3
ASSTGTSGNTDTQY
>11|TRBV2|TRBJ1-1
ASRKETGHEAF
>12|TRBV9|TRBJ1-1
ASSSSEGGTEAF
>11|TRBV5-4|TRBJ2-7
ASGSAGAYEQY
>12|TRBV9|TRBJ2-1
ASSLRTGAAEQF
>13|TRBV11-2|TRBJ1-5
ASSVPRGINQPQH
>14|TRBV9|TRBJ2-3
ASSVGASFSTDTQY
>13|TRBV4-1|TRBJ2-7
ASSGGASGNYEQY
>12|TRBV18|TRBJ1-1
ASSPPAGSTEAF
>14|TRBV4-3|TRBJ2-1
ASSQELGQGAGEQF
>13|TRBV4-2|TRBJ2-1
ASSTSGGYYNEQF
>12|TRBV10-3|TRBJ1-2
AISTGTGFYGYT
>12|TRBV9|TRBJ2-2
ASRTAANTGELF
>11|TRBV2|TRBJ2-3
ASRGLAVDTQY
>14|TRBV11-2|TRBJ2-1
ASSPRGLAGGNEQF
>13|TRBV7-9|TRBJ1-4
ASSYTDSRFEKLF
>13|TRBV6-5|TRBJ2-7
ASRESGASSYEQY
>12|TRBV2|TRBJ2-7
ASSVGHHPYEQY
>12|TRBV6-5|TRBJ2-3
ASSIHRQAMGQY
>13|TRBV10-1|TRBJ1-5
ASIKGQGSNQPQH
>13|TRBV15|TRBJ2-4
ATSRSAVQGDIQY
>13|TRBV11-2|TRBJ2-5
ASSSGTGKGETQY
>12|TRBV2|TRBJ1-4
ASSLGRGREKLF
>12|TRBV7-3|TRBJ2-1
ASSTQQGSHEQF
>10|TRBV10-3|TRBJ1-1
ATRDGESEAF
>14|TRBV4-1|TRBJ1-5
ASSQGQGTVNQPQH
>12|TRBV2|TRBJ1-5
ASSRQGAEQPQH
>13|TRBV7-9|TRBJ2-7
ASTPLRDRVHEQY
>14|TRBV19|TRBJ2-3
ASSIAGLALTDTQY
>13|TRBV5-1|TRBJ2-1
ASSPLAVPYNEQF
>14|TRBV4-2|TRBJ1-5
ASSLRQGLSNQPQH
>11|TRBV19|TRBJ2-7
ASSIWKEGEQY
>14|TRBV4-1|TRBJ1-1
ASSHQTGGANTEAF
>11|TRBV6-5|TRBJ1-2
ASSYRDSYGYT
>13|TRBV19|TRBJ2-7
ASSAAVTPDYEQY